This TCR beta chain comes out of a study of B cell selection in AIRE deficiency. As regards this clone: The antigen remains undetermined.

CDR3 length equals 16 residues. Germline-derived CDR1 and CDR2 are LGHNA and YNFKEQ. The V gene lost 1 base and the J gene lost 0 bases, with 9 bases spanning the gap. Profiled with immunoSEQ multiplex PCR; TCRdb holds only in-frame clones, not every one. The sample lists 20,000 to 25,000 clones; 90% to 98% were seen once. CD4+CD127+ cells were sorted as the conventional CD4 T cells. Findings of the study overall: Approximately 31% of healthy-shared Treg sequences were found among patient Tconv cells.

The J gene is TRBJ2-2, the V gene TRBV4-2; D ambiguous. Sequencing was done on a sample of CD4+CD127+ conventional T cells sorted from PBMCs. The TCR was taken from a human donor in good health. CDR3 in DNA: TGTGCCAGCAGCCAAGGACCCACCTCGAACACCGGGGAGCTGTTTTTT. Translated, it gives CASSQGPTSNTGELFF.